This entry lists 29 T cell receptor beta chains sequenced from one sample in a study of identical twins. TCRdb re-derived calls from the 5' RACE reads in MiXCR, one entry per CDR3 protein. The table shows hundreds of thousands of distinct CDR3 sequences, with approximately 7% occurring only once. The same sample was also studied in work on yellow fever vaccine responses in identical twins.

The specimen sequenced was memory (CD45RO+) T cells sorted from blood. The receptors were gathered from a young woman in good health.

This clonotype has more than one count but fewer than ten. The chain carries TRBV19 and TRBJ2-6, with 10 bases identical to TRBD1. The germline V gene encodes CDR1 LNHDA and CDR2 SQIVND (reference sequence). The V and J ends lost 3 bases and 4 bases, in that order; junction bases with no gene match: 6. This CDR3 comprises 17 residues. Here the CDR3 reads CASSIRQGAAGANVLTF. CDR3 coding DNA: TGTGCCAGTAGTATTCGACAGGGGGCTGCCGGGGCCAACGTCCTGACTTTC.

There are many counts of this clonotype. This chain connects TRBV5-1 to TRBJ2-7, with unresolved D. There are 13 residues in the CDR3. Trimming took 3 bases from V and 3 from J, leaving 10 bases between them. Germline V gene lookup returns CDR1 SGHRS and CDR2 YFSETQ. CDR3 sequence reads: CASSSTADYEQYF. The CDR3 DNA sequence: TGCGCCAGCAGCTCCACTGCCGACTACGAGCAGTACTTC.

This clonotype has ten or more counts. V is TRBV20-1 and J is TRBJ2-1, with 8 bases lining up with TRBD2. The CDR3 consists of 14 residues. Germline V gene sequence: CDR1 DFQATT, CDR2 SNEGSKA (reference sequence). The junction had 4 bases not matched to a gene; V was cut back by 1 base and J by 5 bases. CDR3 in DNA: TGCAGTGCTAGAGGTAGCGGGGACCACAATGAGCAGTTCTTC. This translates into CSARGSGDHNEQFF.

The chain recombines TRBV12-3 or TRBV12-4 with TRBJ1-1; D uncertain. This CDR3 comprises 12 residues. Trimming left V 7 bases short and J 0 bases short, with 6 bases between. CDR3 sequence (DNA): TGTGCCAGCACCCGTATGAACACTGAAGCTTTCTTT. The encoded protein is CASTRMNTEAFF.

Concerning this clonotype: A read error is possible here, since a much larger clone lies one base away. The V gene is TRBV24-1, the J gene TRBJ2-1; D is perhaps TRBD1 (6 bases). The V gene's germline CDR1 is KGHDR and CDR2 SFDVKD. The CDR3 has 18 residues. The CDR3, as DNA: TGTTCCACCAGTGACGACCCTCTCCGGGACATTTCCTACAATGAGCAGTTCTTC. Translation: CSTSDDPLRDISYNEQFF.

The chain combines TRBV28 with TRBJ2-3; D remains unclear. Trimming removed 7 bases at V and 1 base at J, with 9 bases between. This CDR3 comprises 13 residues. Looked up from germline, CDR1 is MDHEN and CDR2 is SYDVKM. CDR3 DNA: TGTGCCAGCATCCAATCCGGCACAGATACGCAGTATTTT. Its protein is CASIQSGTDTQYF.

This clonotype was detected only a few times. This chain connects TRBV20-1 to TRBJ2-1, with 10 bases that match TRBD2. The CDR3 contains 15 residues. V was clipped by 3 bases and J by 6 bases; unmatched bases: 8. Germline CDR1 and CDR2: DFQATT and SNEGSKA (reference sequence). The chain's CDR3 is CSASLGVAGGNEQFF. CDR3 bases: TGCAGTGCTAGCCTCGGTGTAGCGGGAGGCAATGAGCAGTTCTTC.

This clonotype was seen more than once but under ten times. CDR3 sequence reads: CASRRASGWNEQFF. The CDR3 DNA reads TGTGCCAGCAGAAGGGCTAGCGGATGGAATGAGCAGTTCTTC. The J gene is TRBJ2-1, the V gene TRBV2; 7 positions agree with TRBD2. Germline values: CDR1 SNHLY, CDR2 FYNNEI. The J segment lost 7 bases and the V segment lost 6 bases, leaving 9 bases of the junction unmatched. CDR3 size: 14 residues.

The chain uses TRBV18 and TRBJ2-1; weak D call: TRBD1 (5 bases). Trimming removed 3 bases at V and 7 bases at J, with 10 bases between. Germline V gene sequence: CDR1 KGHSH, CDR2 LQKENI. The CDR3 is made up of 13 amino acids. The CDR3 here is CASSPSSGNEQFF. The CDR3 nucleotides read TGTGCCAGCTCACCGTCTTCAGGGAATGAGCAGTTCTTC.

This clonotype was seen ten or more times. This chain links TRBV14 with TRBJ2-1; TRBD1 matches at 7 bases. CDR3 length equals 17 residues. After removal of 7 bases from V and 0 bases from J, the junction contained 12 bases not matched to a gene. CDR1 SGHDN and CDR2 FVKESK come from the germline V gene. The CDR3 is CASTRAGTVSSYNEQFF. The CDR3 nucleotides read TGTGCCAGCACAAGAGCCGGGACAGTGAGCTCCTACAATGAGCAGTTCTTC. The whole variable domain, filled in from reference TRBV14 and TRBJ2-1, reads EAGVTQFPSHSVIEKGQTVTLRCDPISGHDNLYWYRRVMGKEIKFLLHFVKESKQDESGMPNNRFLAERTGGTYSTLKVQPAELEDSGVYFCASTRAGTVSSYNEQFFGPGTRLTVL.

V usage is TRBV10-2 and J usage is TRBJ1-5, with 10 positions matching TRBD1. CDR3 length: 14 residues. CDR1 is WSHSY, CDR2 SAAADI, per germline. Trimming at V came to 5 bases and at J to 5 bases, leaving 3 bases not matched to a gene. CDR3 bases: TGCGCCAGCAGTCCGACAGGGGGCCATCAGCCCCAGCATTTT. It codes for CASSPTGGHQPQHF.

The V and J genes are TRBV25-1 and TRBJ1-1, with D possibly being TRBD1 (5 bases). Germline-derived CDR1 and CDR2 are MGHDK and SYGVNS. V was pared by 5 bases and J by 2 bases, with 15 bases between. The CDR3 consists of 15 residues. The CDR3 protein is CASSRPGKRNTEAFF. In DNA, the CDR3 is TGTGCCAGCAGTAGGCCAGGGAAGAGAAACACTGAAGCTTTCTTT.

The chain recombines TRBV20-1 with TRBJ2-7, with D tentatively TRBD1 (6 bases). Germline V gene lookup returns CDR1 DFQATT and CDR2 SNEGSKA (reference sequence). The CDR3 runs 13 residues. The CDR3 coding sequence is TGCAGTGCGAGAGAACAGGGCTTCTACGAGCAGTACGTC. Its translation: CSAREQGFYEQYV.

This clonotype was counted a few times. The chain couples TRBV7-2 to TRBJ1-2; D not resolved. Trimming took off 3 bases at V and 4 bases at J, with 6 bases between the two ends. Germline V gene lookup returns CDR1 SGHTA and CDR2 FQGNSA. This CDR3 is 12 amino acids long. In DNA, the CDR3 is TGTGCCAGCAGCTTTCGGGTCTATGGCTACACCTTC. Translation gives CASSFRVYGYTF.

In this sample, this clonotype turned up a few times. The chain is built from TRBV12-3 or TRBV12-4 and TRBJ2-3; D is tentatively TRBD1 or TRBD2 (5 bases each). This CDR3 is built from 17 residues. Trimming removed 5 bases from V and 0 bases from J, with 18 bases in between. The CDR3 DNA follows: TGTGCCAGCAGTAATACGTTCCGGGACCCAAGCACAGATACGCAGTATTTT. This gives the protein CASSNTFRDPSTDTQYF.

This chain links TRBV3-1 with TRBJ2-5, with 8 bases that match TRBD2. Per germline, CDR1 LGHDT and CDR2 YNNKEL (reference sequence). The ends lost 6 bases at V and 5 bases at J; junction bases unmatched: 8. The CDR3 covers 14 residues. The CDR3 is CASSEAGAWETQYF. CDR3 DNA sequence: TGTGCCAGCAGTGAAGCGGGAGCGTGGGAGACCCAGTACTTC.

This clonotype was recorded at least ten times. This chain connects TRBV7-9 to TRBJ2-1, with D hard to call. CDR1 is SEHNR and CDR2 is FQNEAQ in the germline V gene (reference sequence). The germline V and J ends were trimmed by 1 base and 3 bases, with 10 bases remaining between them. The CDR3 extends over 15 amino acids. The DNA for the CDR3 is TGTGCCAGCAGCTTAGGGCAGACCAACTACAATGAGCAGTTCTTC. This encodes CASSLGQTNYNEQFF. The full variable domain, completed using reference TRBV7-9 and TRBJ2-1, is DTGVSQNPRHKITKRGQNVTFRCDPISEHNRLYWYRQTLGQGPEFLTYFQNEAQLEKSRLLSDRFSAERPKGSFSTLEIQRTEQGDSAMYLCASSLGQTNYNEQFFGPGTRLTVL.

The genes are TRBV10-3 and TRBJ2-3; perhaps TRBD1 as D (6 bases). From germline, CDR1 is ENHRY and CDR2 SYGVKD. CDR3 length: 14 residues. Trimming removed 5 bases from V and 2 bases from J, with 11 bases in between. CDR3 sequence (DNA): TGTGCCATCAGTCAGGGGATATTCACAGATACGCAGTATTTT. Translating gives CAISQGIFTDTQYF.

The chain links TRBV11-2 to TRBJ1-4; D remains unclear. V was trimmed by 5 bases and J by 3 bases, leaving 13 bases between them. This CDR3 is built from 15 residues. The germline CDR1 and CDR2 sequences are SGHAT and FQNNGV. CDR3 DNA sequence: TGTGCCAGCAGCCCGCCGGGCTGGGCTAATGAAAAACTGTTTTTT. Translation gives CASSPPGWANEKLFF.

The chain couples TRBV5-4 to TRBJ1-1, with D unresolved. Deletions cut 2 bases from V and 3 bases from J, with 5 bases between. From germline, CDR1 is SGHNT and CDR2 YYREEE (reference sequence). The CDR3 runs to 12 residues. The CDR3 coding sequence is TGTGCCAGCAGCTTTGCGGACACTGAAGCTTTCTTT. Its translation: CASSFADTEAFF.

The chain carries TRBV10-3 and TRBJ1-6; a weak D match, TRBD1 (6 bases). This CDR3 comprises 13 residues. The germline CDR1 and CDR2 sequences are ENHRY and SYGVKD. Deletions cut 6 bases from V and 12 bases from J, with 15 bases between. The CDR3 sequence: CAIRANEGVPLHF. CDR3 bases: TGTGCCATCAGGGCTAACGAGGGGGTACCCCTCCACTTT.

CDR3 region: CASSWPGGTDTQYF. CDR3 sequence (DNA): TGTGCCAGCAGCTGGCCCGGGGGCACAGATACGCAGTATTTT. The chain carries TRBV5-5 and TRBJ2-3; perhaps TRBD2 as D (5 bases). Trimming cost V 3 bases and J 1 base, with 9 bases left between them. The CDR3 is 14 amino acids. In germline, CDR1 is SGHKS, CDR2 YYEKEE (reference sequence).

The chain has TRBV28 and TRBJ1-6, with D possibly being TRBD1 (5 bases). Germline loops: CDR1 MDHEN, CDR2 SYDVKM. The CDR3 length is 17 residues. V lost 2 bases and J lost 10, with 21 bases in between. This CDR3 is CASSLIAVKGKESPLHF. The CDR3 nucleotides read TGTGCCAGCAGTTTAATCGCGGTCAAGGGGAAAGAATCACCCCTCCACTTT.

Ten or more counts support this clonotype. The chain joins TRBV5-1 to TRBJ1-1; D remains unclear. Germline-derived CDR1 and CDR2 are SGHRS and YFSETQ. Trimming stripped 0 bases from V and 1 base from J, with 13 bases between. The CDR3 runs to 16 residues. The CDR3 DNA reads as TGCGCCAGCAGCTTGGGGGGAGGGCAGTCGAACACTGAAGCTTTCTTT. Protein product: CASSLGGGQSNTEAFF.

Only a few counts were recorded for this clonotype. The gene calls are TRBV7-9 and TRBJ1-2; unclear D gene. The germline CDR1 and CDR2 sequences are SEHNR and FQNEAQ (reference sequence). V was clipped by 4 bases and J by 7 bases, with 10 bases between them. The CDR3 has 12 residues. The CDR3 region has the DNA TGTGCCAGCAGCTCCCCGTACGCTGGCTACACCTTC. Encoded protein: CASSSPYAGYTF.

This chain joins TRBV20-1 and TRBJ2-3, with 8 positions matching TRBD1. Germline V CDR1 and CDR2: DFQATT, SNEGSKA (reference sequence). Trimming cost V 6 bases and J 1 base; bases outside gene matches: 6. This CDR3 is 14 amino acids long. This CDR3 is CSARPGQGTDTQYF. DNA for the CDR3: TGCAGTGCCCGACCGGGACAGGGCACAGATACGCAGTATTTT.

The V call is TRBV27, the J call TRBJ1-1; D gene ambiguous. CDR1 is MNHEY and CDR2 is SMNVEV in the germline V gene (reference sequence). Trimming took off 2 bases at V and 5 bases at J, with 12 bases between the two ends. The CDR3 runs to 14 residues. The CDR3 loop is CASSLTAVSTEAFF. CDR3 coding DNA: TGTGCCAGCAGTTTAACAGCCGTATCGACTGAAGCTTTCTTT.

This clonotype was found a few times. The chain combines TRBV28 with TRBJ1-5, with 7 bases matching TRBD1. The CDR3 covers 14 residues. The germline CDR1 and CDR2 sequences are MDHEN and SYDVKM. The V gene end was trimmed by 10 bases and the J gene end by 1 base; junction bases not matched to a gene: 7. The CDR3 here is CAMQGGASNQPQHF. CDR3 nucleotide sequence: TGTGCCATGCAAGGGGGCGCGAGCAATCAGCCCCAGCATTTT. The full variable domain, rest sourced from reference TRBV28 and TRBJ1-5, is DVKVTQSSRYLVKRTGEKVFLECVQDMDHENMFWYRQDPGLGLRLIYFSYDVKMKEKGDIPEGYSVSREKKERFSLILESASTNQTSMYLCAMQGGASNQPQHFGDGTRLSIL.

The rearrangement uses TRBV7-9 and TRBJ2-2, with unresolved D. This CDR3 region has 14 residues. Germline assignment: CDR1 SEHNR and CDR2 FQNEAQ (reference sequence). The ends were cut back, 6 bases at V and 3 bases at J, with 11 bases in the middle. Written as DNA, the CDR3 is TGTGCCAGCAGTTCAGAAGCCGACACCGGGGAGCTGTTTTTT. It translates to CASSSEADTGELFF.